These T cell receptor beta chains were read from a single sample in a study of blood T cell repertoires in COVID-19. Sequencing was performed with immunoSEQ multiplex PCR; in TCRdb, only in-frame clones are kept and a portion is missing. The data hold about 160,000 clones, with roughly 74% observed a single time. Sequenced input: peripheral blood. The receptors here all came from an elderly woman with acute or convalescent COVID-19. The CDR3 runs from the conserved cysteine through the conserved F or W. Fields, in order: V gene, clone size, D gene, J gene, CDR3 DNA, CDR3 protein. D genes are given only for firm matches. Clone size is shown for a subset of rows, as once, few, many or a class of expanded clone.

>TRBV28|.|.|TRBJ1-2
TGTGCCAGCAGTTCATCACCAGGGAACTATGGCTACACCTTC
CASSSSPGNYGYTF
>TRBV5-1|once|.|TRBJ1-5
TGCGCCAGCAGCTTCACAACAGGGCCCAATCAGCCCCAGCATTTT
CASSFTTGPNQPQHF
>TRBV28|many|TRBD1|TRBJ1-1
TGTGCCAGCAGTTTATATGGGAACAGGGGGAACACTGAAGCTTTCTTT
CASSLYGNRGNTEAFF
>TRBV30|.|.|TRBJ2-7
TGTGCCTGGAGTGACGACGGCAGGGTCCACGAGCAGTACTTC
CAWSDDGRVHEQYF
>TRBV5-4|few|TRBD2|TRBJ2-3
TGTGCCAGCAGCTTAATTAGCGGGGGGCCCACAGATACGCAGTATTTT
CASSLISGGPTDTQYF
>TRBV5-5|few|TRBD2|TRBJ2-7
TGTGCCAGCAGCTTTCTAGCGGGGTTATCCTACGAGCAGTACTTC
CASSFLAGLSYEQYF
>TRBV2|.|.|TRBJ2-1
TGTGCCAGCATACAGGTTCTCCATGAGCAGTTCTTC
CASIQVLHEQFF
>TRBV6-5|.|.|TRBJ2-1
TGTGCCAGCAGTCCCGACAGGGAGGATGAGCAGTTCTTC
CASSPDREDEQFF
>TRBV7-8|.|TRBD2|TRBJ2-3
TGTGCCAGCAGCTTAGAGGGCGCTAGCGGACCCACAGATACGCAGTATTTT
CASSLEGASGPTDTQYF
>TRBV13|once|.|TRBJ1-2
TGTGCCAGCAGCCCTACAGGGTTCGACTACTATGGCTACACCTTC
CASSPTGFDYYGYTF
>TRBV30|.|.|TRBJ1-2
TGTGCCTGGAGTATTTCGGGGGGCTATGGCTACACCTTC
CAWSISGGYGYTF
>TRBV28|.|.|TRBJ1-3
TGTGCCAGCAGTTTATCGGTAAACACCATATATTTT
CASSLSVNTIYF
>TRBV7-9|.|TRBD1|TRBJ1-6
TGTGCCACCGGGGACAGGGAAAATTCACCCCTCCACTTT
CATGDRENSPLHF
>TRBV6-5|.|.|TRBJ1-5
TGTGCCAGCAGCACCGGGACAACCTTGGGACCCCAGCATTTT
CASSTGTTLGPQHF